Included here is one TCR beta chain sequence, with context. This clonotype was detected a few times. What antigen it recognizes has not been identified. No base quality values were provided; no much bigger clone lies one nucleotide off. Libraries were made using PCR. For sequencing, an Illumina HiSeq 2500 was employed. To normalize quantification of the TCRbeta repertoire, the TCR libraries were built with molecular barcoding that relied on unique molecular identifiers. In TCRdb, the public reads were trimmed at Q25 with fastp and aligned with MiXCR, with productive beta chains retained. Here each entry gathers all rows of one CDR3 protein and keeps the most common genes and DNA. The sample records fewer than 700,000 distinct CDR3 sequences, 23% of which are singletons. Of the sample, around 14% falls within the top ten clones. Taken from cysteine to phenylalanine, the CDR3 has 13 residues. Solely the CDR3 DNA is kept, with 39 bases framed from the first base. V is pared back by 4 bases and J by 4 bases, with 10 bases lying between the germline termini. Sequences MNHNY (CDR1) and SVGAGI (CDR2) are obtained from the germline V gene (reference sequence).

This entry comes from a study of T-cell reconstitution after alpha-beta-depleted transplantation in children (dated by TCRdb to about 2016). Turning to the overall study: Using TCR repertoire profiling, the study quantitatively followed how T-cell immune reconstitution unfolded in children after TCRalphabeta/CD19-depleted allogeneic hematopoietic cell transplantation. Results the study describes overall, beyond this receptor: In some patients, high TCRbeta diversity at day 60 was attributed to recipient T cells and intrathymic progenitors that had survived conditioning. The apparently early alphabetaT-cell count recovery about two months after transplant was reportedly dependent on only several hundred rapidly expanded clones derived from non-depleted graft cells. The frequencies of hyperexpanded clones fell over the following months, and after one year, T-cell counts and TCRbeta diversity were mostly attributed to newly produced T cells.

The treatment or condition label for this specimen denotes: allogeneic hematopoietic cell transplantation with graft depleted of TCRalphabeta T cells and CD19 B cells. The transplant recipients were children given TCRalphabeta/CD19-depleted allogeneic hematopoietic cell grafts. This sequence uses TRBV6-6 and TRBJ1-1, and TRBD1 may be the D gene, going by 6 matching bases. Specimen: PBMCs, mostly from graft donor cells, collected 360 days after TCRalphabeta/CD19-depleted stem cell transplant. This sequence originates from a boy under two years old who had a stem cell transplant for acute myeloid leukemia, so the T cells may come from the graft donor. The CDR3 region has the sequence CASSSGVVTEAFF. The DNA sequence is TGTGCCAGCAGTTCAGGGGTGGTCACTGAAGCTTTCTTT.